This T cell receptor (beta chain) was sequenced in a study of CD8 T cells in Susac syndrome (dated by TCRdb to between 2018 and 2020). Looking at the study overall: The study used repertoire sequencing to test whether antigen drove CD8+ T cell activation and differentiation in Susac syndrome.

High-throughput TCR beta sequencing profiled peripheral blood CD8+ and CD4+ T cells from healthy donors, Susac syndrome patients and multiple sclerosis patients. Multiple sclerosis controls were treatment-naive patients with stable or active relapsing-remitting disease fulfilling revised McDonald criteria. CD8+ TEMRA cells were enriched by FACS, while bulk CD8+ and CD4+ T cells were purified by magnetic negative isolation. Blood was collected in EDTA tubes and processed within 24 hours, with PBMCs isolated through density gradient centrifugation. PBMCs destined for TCR sequencing were cryopreserved in liquid nitrogen and later thawed in a 37 °C water bath. Purity of sorted or isolated CD4+, CD8+ and CD8+ TEMRA cells was at least 90%. The CDR3, cysteine through phenylalanine, is 14 amino acids long. The retained sequence is limited to the CDR3, 42 bases, with the frame set at the first base. CDR1 and CDR2 were assigned from the germline V gene (reference sequence) as DFQATT and SNEGSKA.

Notes on this clonotype: The specificity of this receptor is unknown. No qualities accompany the bases; no much larger clone lies one base away.

RNA was extracted with the RNeasy kit and roughly 0.45 to 1 ug was reverse transcribed using random hexamers. The immunoSEQ multiplex PCR assay, covering 54 Vbeta and 13 Jbeta segments, was used to amplify TCR beta CDR3 regions. PCR amplification bias was corrected using a synthetic template baseline for primer optimization and computational correction. For the original study's pipeline: Reads were assigned to V, D and J genes according to IMGT and analyzed in immunoSEQ Analyzer, with only productive sequences retained. Clonality was computed as one minus Shannon entropy normalized by log2 of the number of productive unique sequences. For each patient and control, public and private clones were evaluated within the 100 most prevalent clones. Susac-specific clones were defined as absent from healthy and MS cohorts, 1052 published viral clones and other ImmuneACCESS disease sequences. Through fastp at Q25 and MiXCR, TCRdb rebuilt clones from the public reads, retaining in-frame beta chains. Every entry covers one CDR3 protein and lists the most common genes and DNA from its rows. V and J calls and clone size were set by TCRdb, not the authors. A total of roughly 200,000 distinct CDR3 sequences appear in this sample, approximately 95% of them only once. The ten top clones hold approximately 0.082% of the sample.

Overall results and qualifications from the work: The TCR sequencing and HLA analysis was acknowledged to have included a relatively small number of individuals.

The sequenced material came from CD4+ T cells from PBMCs. The chain employs TRBV20-1 and TRBJ2-5; the D gene is possibly TRBD2, with 6 bases matching. The end of the DNA fits TRBJ2-1 better, so the J call may be wrong. The receptor's source is a human donor with multiple sclerosis. The CDR3 corresponds to CSAAPLGGGETQFF. In nucleotide form, the sequence is TGCAGTGCGGCCCCCCTCGGGGGAGGAGAGACCCAGTTCTTC.